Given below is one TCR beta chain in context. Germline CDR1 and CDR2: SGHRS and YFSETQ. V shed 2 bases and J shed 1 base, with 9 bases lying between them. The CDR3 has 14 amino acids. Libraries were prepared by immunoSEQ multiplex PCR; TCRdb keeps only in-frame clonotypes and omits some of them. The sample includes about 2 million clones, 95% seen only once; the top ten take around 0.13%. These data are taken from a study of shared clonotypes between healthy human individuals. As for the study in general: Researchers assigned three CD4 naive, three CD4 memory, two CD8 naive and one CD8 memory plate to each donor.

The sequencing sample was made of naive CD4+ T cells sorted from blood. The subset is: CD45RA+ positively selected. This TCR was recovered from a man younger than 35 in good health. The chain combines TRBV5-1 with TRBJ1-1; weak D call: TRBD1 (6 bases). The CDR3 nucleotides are TGCGCCAGCAGCTTAGGACAGCAGAACACTGAAGCTTTCTTT. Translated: CASSLGQQNTEAFF.